Presented here are 5 T cell receptor beta chains from one specimen sequenced in a study of OX40 agonist ivuxolimab in advanced cancers. Assay used: immunoSEQ multiplex PCR; TCRdb lists only in-frame clones, some missing. The table lists under 40,000 clones, about 90% of them singletons. The input for sequencing was CD4+ or CD8+ T cells sorted from blood, taken in a trial of the OX40 agonist ivuxolimab. Receptors originate from an adult with an advanced solid tumor such as melanoma, head and neck, liver or kidney cancer.

The chain employs TRBV6-5 and TRBJ1-5, with D unclear. This CDR3 has 14 amino acids. Trimming pared 0 bases from V and 5 bases from J, leaving 8 bases between. From germline, CDR1 is MNHEY and CDR2 SVGAGI. This CDR3 is CASSYSSEHQPQHF. CDR3 nucleotides: TGTGCCAGCAGTTACTCTTCCGAGCATCAGCCCCAGCATTTT.

The chain couples TRBV7-2 to TRBJ2-1; a weak D match, TRBD1 (5 bases). Germline V CDR1 and CDR2: SGHTA, FQGNSA. With 5 bases removed from V and 4 bases from J, the gap between germline ends came to 9 bases. This CDR3 region has 13 residues. The CDR3 region has the DNA TGTGCCAGCAGCCCAGACAGTTACAATGAGCAGTTCTTC. This translates into CASSPDSYNEQFF.

The rearrangement links TRBV27 to TRBJ2-1; D unresolved. The CDR3 spans 11 residues. Trimming removed 3 bases at V and 6 bases at J, with 3 bases between. In germline, CDR1 is MNHEY, CDR2 SMNVEV (reference sequence). CDR3 protein: CASSFGNEQFF. The DNA for the CDR3 is TGTGCCAGCAGTTTCGGCAATGAGCAGTTCTTC.

The chain uses TRBV6-7 and TRBJ1-2; the D gene is possibly TRBD1 (5 bases). TRBV6-7 is reported as an ORF; its role is uncertain. V lost 5 bases, J lost 0 bases, and 10 bases lay in between. This CDR3 is 14 amino acids long. CDR3 in amino acids: CASSPGPSNYGYTF. The CDR3 bases are TGTGCCAGCAGTCCAGGGCCCTCTAACTATGGCTACACCTTC.

This chain joins TRBV15 and TRBJ1-2; D might be TRBD1 (5 bases). The V end was cut by 1 base, the J end by 8 bases, with 8 bases between. The CDR3 has 12 amino acids. The germline V gene has CDR1 LNHNV and CDR2 YYDKDF (reference sequence). DNA of the CDR3: TGTGCCACCAGCAGAGTCCAGGGCGGCTACACCTTC. Residues: CATSRVQGGYTF. Supplemented by reference TRBV15 and TRBJ1-2, the full variable domain reads DAMVIQNPRYQVTQFGKPVTLSCSQTLNHNVMYWYQQKSSQAPKLLFHYYDKDFNNEADTPDNFQSRRPNTSFCFLDIRSPGLGDTAMYLCATSRVQGGYTFGSGTRLTVV.